A selection of T cell receptor beta chains follows, all from one sample in a study of identifying expanded T cells in peripheral blood. Only in-frame clones appear in the TCRdb table, and some are missing; sequencing was by immunoSEQ multiplex PCR. The sample records approximately 59,000 clones, over 85% being singletons. The material sequenced was blood. These receptors were taken from a person aged 18 to 75 in good health. CDR3s leave out the opening cysteine and the closing phenylalanine or tryptophan.

j_call	v_call	cdr3_aa
TRBJ2-7	TRBV6-1	ASSGLTGMASHEQY
TRBJ2-7	TRBV7-2	ASSLADRSEQY
TRBJ2-1	TRBV5-6	ASSAEPRNEQF
TRBJ2-5	TRBV4-2	ASSQEPAGGGETQY
TRBJ2-1	TRBV9	ASSPRGTSGYNEQF
TRBJ2-7	TRBV4-3	ASSQGYGPGEQY
TRBJ2-7	TRBV7-8	ASSLVMGRMASNSYEQY
TRBJ1-3	TRBV29-1	SVSTGSGNTIY
TRBJ1-2	TRBV5-1	ASSPRTESIYGYT
TRBJ1-2	TRBV7-9	ASSPGQGDGYT
TRBJ2-1	TRBV9	ASSVEGLAGVYNEQF